The sequence of this TCR beta chain was determined in a study of shared clonotypes between healthy human individuals. Study findings and constraints: The expectation was that sequencing depth would affect clonotype sharing among donors.

The donors were all Caucasian adults (living in Nashville, Tennessee). As regards this clone: Its cognate antigen is unknown.

Ten immunoSEQ deep assay plates were used to sequence the DNA of unsorted PBMCs. The table came from immunoSEQ multiplex PCR; TCRdb's copy has only in-frame clones and leaves some out. The data contain nearly 500,000 clones, about three quarters of them singletons. The clonotype originates from a woman in her thirties or forties in good health. Some clones in this sample may be carry-over from other donors' samples. Input material: PBMCs.

The CDR3 sequence is CASSQERSGGRREYF. The CDR3 DNA reads as TGTGCCAGCAGCCAAGAGAGGAGCGGCGGGAGACGTGAATACTTC. This chain uses TRBV4-2 with TRBJ2-4, with 7 bases that match TRBD2. Trimming took 0 bases from V and 16 from J; bases not matched to a gene: 15. The germline V gene has CDR1 LGHNA and CDR2 YNFKEQ. The CDR3 sequence is 15 residues long.